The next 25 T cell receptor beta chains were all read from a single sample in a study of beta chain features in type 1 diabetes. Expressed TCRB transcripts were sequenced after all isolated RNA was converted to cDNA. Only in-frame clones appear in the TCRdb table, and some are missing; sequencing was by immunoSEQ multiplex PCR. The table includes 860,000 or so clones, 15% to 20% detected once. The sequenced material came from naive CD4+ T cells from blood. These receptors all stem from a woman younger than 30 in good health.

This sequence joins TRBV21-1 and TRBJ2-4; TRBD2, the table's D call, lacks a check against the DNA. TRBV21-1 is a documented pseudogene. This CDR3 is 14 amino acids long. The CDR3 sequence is CASSNMVVPGVQYF. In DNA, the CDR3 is TGTGCCAGCAGCAACATGGTAGTCCCCGGGGTTCAGTACTTC.

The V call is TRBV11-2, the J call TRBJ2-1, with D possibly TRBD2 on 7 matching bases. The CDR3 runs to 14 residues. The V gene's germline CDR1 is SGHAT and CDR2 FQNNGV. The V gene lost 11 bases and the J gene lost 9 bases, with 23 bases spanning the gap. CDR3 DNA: TGTGCCGGCCGTAGGACTAGGGGGGATGGTGAGCAGTTCTTC. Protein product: CAGRRTRGDGEQFF. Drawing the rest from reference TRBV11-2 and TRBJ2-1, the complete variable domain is EAGVAQSPRYKIIEKRQSVAFWCNPISGHATLYWYQQILGQGPKLLIQFQNNGVVDDSQLPKDRFSAERLKGVDSTLKIQPAKLEDSAVYLCAGRRTRGDGEQFFGPGTRLTVL.

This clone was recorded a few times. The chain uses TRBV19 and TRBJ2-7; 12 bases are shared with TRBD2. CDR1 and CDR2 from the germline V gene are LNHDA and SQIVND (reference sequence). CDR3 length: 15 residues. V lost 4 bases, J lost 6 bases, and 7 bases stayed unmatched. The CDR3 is CASSSQTSGSFEQYF. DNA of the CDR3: TGTGCCAGTAGTAGCCAGACTAGCGGGAGTTTCGAGCAGTACTTC.

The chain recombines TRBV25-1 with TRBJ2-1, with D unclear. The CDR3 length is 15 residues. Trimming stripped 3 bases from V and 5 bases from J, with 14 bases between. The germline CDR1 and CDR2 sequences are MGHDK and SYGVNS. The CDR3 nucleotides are TGTGCCAGCAGTGAGCTAGGTGTACAGAACAATGAGCAGTTCTTC. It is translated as CASSELGVQNNEQFF.

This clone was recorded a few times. For the CDR3, the DNA is TGTGCCAGCAGCTTAGCACTCGGCTCCTACAATGAGCAGTTCTTC. Translation: CASSLALGSYNEQFF. This sequence joins TRBV5-4 and TRBJ2-1; D not certain. CDR1 and CDR2 (germline): SGHNT, YYREEE (reference sequence). The CDR3 sequence is 15 residues long. V was cut by 2 bases and J by 0 bases, with 9 bases left in between.

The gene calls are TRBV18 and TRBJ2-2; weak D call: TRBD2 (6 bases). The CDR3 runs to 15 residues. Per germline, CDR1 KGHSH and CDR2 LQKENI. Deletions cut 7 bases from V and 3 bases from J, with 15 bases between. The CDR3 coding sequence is TGTGCCAGCTTAGCCCGGGACTTCTACACCGGGGAGCTGTTTTTT. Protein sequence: CASLARDFYTGELFF.

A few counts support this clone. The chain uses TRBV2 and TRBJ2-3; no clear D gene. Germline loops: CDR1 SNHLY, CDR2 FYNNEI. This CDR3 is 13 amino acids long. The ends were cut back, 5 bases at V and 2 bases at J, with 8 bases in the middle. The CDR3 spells CASSTRITDTQYF. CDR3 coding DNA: TGTGCCAGCAGTACCAGAATCACAGATACGCAGTATTTT.

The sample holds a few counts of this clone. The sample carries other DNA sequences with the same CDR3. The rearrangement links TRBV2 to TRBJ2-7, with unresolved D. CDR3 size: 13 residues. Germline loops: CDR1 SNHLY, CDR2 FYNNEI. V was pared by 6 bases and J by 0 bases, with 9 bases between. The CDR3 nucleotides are TGTGCCAGCAGGTTGTCAGTCTCCTACGAGCAGTACTTC. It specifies CASRLSVSYEQYF.

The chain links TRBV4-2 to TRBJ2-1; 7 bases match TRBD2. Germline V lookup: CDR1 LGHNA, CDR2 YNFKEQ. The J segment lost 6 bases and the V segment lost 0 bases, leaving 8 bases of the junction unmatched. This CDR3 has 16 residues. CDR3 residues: CASSQDLRGSINEQFF. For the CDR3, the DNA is TGTGCCAGCAGCCAAGATCTTCGCGGGAGTATCAATGAGCAGTTCTTC.

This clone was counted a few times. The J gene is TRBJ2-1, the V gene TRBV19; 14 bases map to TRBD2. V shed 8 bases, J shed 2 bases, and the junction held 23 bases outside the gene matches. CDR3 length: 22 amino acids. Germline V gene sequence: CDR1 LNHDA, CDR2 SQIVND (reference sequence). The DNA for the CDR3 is TGTGCCAGTTGGGGACAGGGGGCTAGGACTAGCGGGAGGTCCTACCCCTACAATGAGCAGTTCTTC. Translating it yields CASWGQGARTSGRSYPYNEQFF.

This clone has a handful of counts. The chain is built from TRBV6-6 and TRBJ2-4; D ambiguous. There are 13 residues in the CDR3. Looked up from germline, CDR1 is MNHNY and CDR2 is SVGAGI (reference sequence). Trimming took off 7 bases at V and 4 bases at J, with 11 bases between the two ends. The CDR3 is CASIKDGKNIQYF. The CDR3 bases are TGTGCCAGCATTAAGGACGGGAAAAACATTCAGTACTTC.

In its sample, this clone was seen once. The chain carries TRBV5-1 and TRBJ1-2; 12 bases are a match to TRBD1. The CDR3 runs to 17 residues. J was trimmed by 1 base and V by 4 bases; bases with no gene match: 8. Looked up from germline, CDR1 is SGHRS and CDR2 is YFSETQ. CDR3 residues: CASSQGQGAGVNYGYTF. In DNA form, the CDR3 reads TGCGCCAGCAGCCAGGGACAGGGGGCTGGAGTTAACTATGGCTACACCTTC.

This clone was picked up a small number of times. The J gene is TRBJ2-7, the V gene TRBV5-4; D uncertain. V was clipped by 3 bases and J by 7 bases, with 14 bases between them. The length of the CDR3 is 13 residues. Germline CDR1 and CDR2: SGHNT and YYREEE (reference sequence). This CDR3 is CASSSSLEREQYF. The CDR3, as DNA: TGTGCCAGCAGCTCGTCTCTCGAACGGGAGCAGTACTTC.

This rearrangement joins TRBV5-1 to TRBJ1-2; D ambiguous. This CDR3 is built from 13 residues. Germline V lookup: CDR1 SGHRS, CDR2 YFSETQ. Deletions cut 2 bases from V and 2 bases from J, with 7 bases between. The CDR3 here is CASSFDPNYGYTF. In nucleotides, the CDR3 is TGCGCCAGCAGCTTTGATCCCAACTATGGCTACACCTTC.

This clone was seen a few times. The CDR3 loop is CASNPAGGRHNEQFF. CDR3 bases: TGTGCCAGCAACCCAGCGGGAGGGAGGCACAATGAGCAGTTCTTC. The chain has TRBV28 and TRBJ2-1; 10 bases are shared with TRBD2. The junction had 8 bases not matched to a gene; V was cut back by 7 bases and J by 5 bases. This CDR3 has 15 amino acids. Germline CDR1 and CDR2: MDHEN and SYDVKM.

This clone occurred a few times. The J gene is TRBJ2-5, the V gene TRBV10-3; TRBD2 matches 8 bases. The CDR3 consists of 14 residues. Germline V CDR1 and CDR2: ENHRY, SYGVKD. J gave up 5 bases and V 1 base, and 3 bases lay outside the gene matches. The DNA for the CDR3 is TGTGCCATCAGTGAGTTAGCGGGACTTGAGACCCAGTACTTC. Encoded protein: CAISELAGLETQYF.

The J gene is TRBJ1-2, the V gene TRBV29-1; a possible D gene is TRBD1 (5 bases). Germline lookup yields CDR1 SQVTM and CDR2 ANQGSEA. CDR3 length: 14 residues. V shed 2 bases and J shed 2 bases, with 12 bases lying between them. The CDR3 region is CSVEREGTNYGYTF. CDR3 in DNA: TGCAGCGTTGAAAGAGAGGGGACCAACTATGGCTACACCTTC. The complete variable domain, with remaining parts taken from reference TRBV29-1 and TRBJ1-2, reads SAVISQKPSRDICQRGTSLTIQCQVDSQVTMMFWYRQQPGQSLTLIATANQGSEATYESGFVIDKFPISRPNLTFSTLTVSNMSPEDSSIYLCSVEREGTNYGYTFGSGTRLTVV.

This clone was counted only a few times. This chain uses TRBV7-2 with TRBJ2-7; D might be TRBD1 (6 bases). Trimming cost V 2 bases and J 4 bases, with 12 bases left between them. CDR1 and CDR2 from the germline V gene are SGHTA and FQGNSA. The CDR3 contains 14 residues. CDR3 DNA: TGTGCCAGCAGCTTACCAACAGGGTGGTACGAGCAGTACTTC. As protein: CASSLPTGWYEQYF.

CDR3 in amino acids: CASSHPPGELFF. CDR3 sequence (DNA): TGTGCCAGCAGCCACCCCCCGGGGGAGCTGTTTTTT. J is TRBJ2-2 and V is TRBV7-2; unclear D gene. CDR1 is SGHTA, CDR2 FQGNSA, per germline. The CDR3 totals 12 residues. V was cut by 5 bases and J by 8 bases, with 9 bases left in between.

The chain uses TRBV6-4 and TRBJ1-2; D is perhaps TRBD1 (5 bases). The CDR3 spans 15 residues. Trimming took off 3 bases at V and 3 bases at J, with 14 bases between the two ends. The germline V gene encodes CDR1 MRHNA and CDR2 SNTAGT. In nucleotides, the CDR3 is TGTGCCAGCAGTGAGGGGATGACAGCTCACTATGGCTACACCTTC. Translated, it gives CASSEGMTAHYGYTF.

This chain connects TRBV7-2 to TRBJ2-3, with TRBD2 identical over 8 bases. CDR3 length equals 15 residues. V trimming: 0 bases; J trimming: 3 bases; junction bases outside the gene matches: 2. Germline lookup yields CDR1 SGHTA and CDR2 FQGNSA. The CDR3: CASSLASGTTDTQYF. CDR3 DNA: TGTGCCAGCAGCTTAGCTAGCGGGACGACAGATACGCAGTATTTT.

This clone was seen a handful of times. The CDR3, as DNA: TGTGCCAGCAGTTACATCACCGCCGGGGCCTACGAGCAGTACTTC. This translates into CASSYITAGAYEQYF. V and J are TRBV6-5 and TRBJ2-7; D might be TRBD2 (5 bases). Looked up from germline, CDR1 is MNHEY and CDR2 is SVGAGI. The length of the CDR3 is 15 residues. V was pared by 2 bases and J by 2 bases, with 13 bases between.

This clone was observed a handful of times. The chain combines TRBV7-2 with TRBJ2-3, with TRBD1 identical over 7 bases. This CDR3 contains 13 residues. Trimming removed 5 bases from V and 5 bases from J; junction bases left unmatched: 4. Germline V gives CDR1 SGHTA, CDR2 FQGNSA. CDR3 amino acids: CASSQGVQDTQYF. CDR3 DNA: TGTGCCAGCAGCCAGGGGGTACAAGATACGCAGTATTTT.

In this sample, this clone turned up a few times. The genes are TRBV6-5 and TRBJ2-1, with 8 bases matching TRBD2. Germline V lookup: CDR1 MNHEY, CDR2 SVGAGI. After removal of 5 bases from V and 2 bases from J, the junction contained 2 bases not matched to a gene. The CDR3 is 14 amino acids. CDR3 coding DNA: TGTGCCAGCAGTGTCGGGAGGGCCTACAATGAGCAGTTCTTC. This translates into CASSVGRAYNEQFF.

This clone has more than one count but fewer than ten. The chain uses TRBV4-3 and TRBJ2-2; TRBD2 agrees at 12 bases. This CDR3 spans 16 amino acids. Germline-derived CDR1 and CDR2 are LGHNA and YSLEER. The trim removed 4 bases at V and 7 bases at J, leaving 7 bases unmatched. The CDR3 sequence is CASSRRTSGKGGELFF. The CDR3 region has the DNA TGCGCCAGCAGCCGACGGACTAGCGGGAAGGGCGGGGAGCTGTTTTTT.